This T cell receptor (beta chain) originates from a study of blood T cell repertoires in COVID-19. With 3 bases removed from V and 1 base from J, the gap between germline ends came to 13 bases. Germline V gives CDR1 SGHTS, CDR2 YDEGEE. The CDR3 spans 15 residues. The method was immunoSEQ multiplex PCR; TCRdb's version includes in-frame clones alone and lacks a portion of them. The top ten clones hold roughly an eighth of a sample with tens of thousands of clones, about 80% of them seen once. The rearrangement links TRBV5-8 to TRBJ1-1; D is uncertain. The TCR sequence derives from a human donor in a cohort sampled during active COVID-19. Sequences were obtained from peripheral blood. This CDR3 reads CASSWAGVGNTEAFF. In DNA, the CDR3 is TGTGCCAGCAGCTGGGCCGGGGTGGGGAACACTGAAGCTTTCTTT.